This T cell receptor (beta chain) emerged from a study of monozygotic twins with inflammatory bowel disease. Study-wide findings and caveats: Patient repertoires may have gained variability from differing immunosuppressive treatments. TCRbeta diversity (inverse Simpson) was lower in IBD patients than in healthy co-twins.

Regarding this clonotype: The target antigen is unknown.

Germline V CDR1 and CDR2: KGHDR, SFDVKD. The CDR3 sequence is 14 residues long. No DNA is given; TCRdb re-called the 5' RACE reads and lists each CDR3 protein once. The table for this sample gives around 100,000 distinct CDR3 sequences. The sequencing input was blood. V is TRBV24-1 and J is TRBJ2-1; TCRdb returns TRBD2, unconfirmable since there is no DNA. The sequence derives from a human donor with ulcerative colitis or Crohn's disease, or a healthy co-twin of an affected twin (not recorded which). CDR3 loop: CATSGAGGGYEQFF.